The clone carrying this T cell receptor beta chain was recorded a few times. What it recognizes is unknown. Unique molecular identifiers were affixed to single, distinct cDNA molecules. TCRdb ran MiXCR on the 5' RACE reads and lists one entry per CDR3 protein. The data hold about 59,000 distinct CDR3 sequences, with about 12% observed a single time. The source of the sample is a study of early T cells in non-severe SARS-CoV-2 infection. Study-wide results and caveats: Matching results from VDJdb favored anti-spike CD8 responses, leaving private and CD4 specificities undetected.

CDR1 and CDR2 from the germline V gene are MNHEY and SVGEGT. V shed 5 bases, J shed 4 bases, and the junction held 14 bases outside the gene matches. The CDR3 is 19 amino acids. The source of this sequence is an adult who was a healthcare worker with PCR-confirmed SARS-CoV-2 infection or an uninfected control (not recorded which). The chain links TRBV6-2 or TRBV6-3 to TRBJ2-5; 15 nucleotides match TRBD2. Sequences were derived from whole blood, sampled at baseline. The CDR3 region has the DNA TGTGCCAGCAGTCCACTCCTACCGGGACTAGCGGGAGGTCCAGAGACCCAGTACTTC. Its protein is CASSPLLPGLAGGPETQYF.